This T cell receptor (beta chain) is drawn from a study of T cell repertoires in cytomegalovirus infection. Study-wide background: CMV epitopes in the study were HLA-C-restricted (recently identified) and HLA-B-restricted (well studied). CMV infection together with matching HLA type was indicated by public TCR beta signatures.

Via MiXCR, TCRdb re-called the reads, giving one row per CDR3 protein. The sample has around 900,000 distinct CDR3 sequences; roughly 30% are singletons. Study conclusions and caveats: The response measured ex vivo was dominated by TCR beta clonotypes (HLA-C-restricted and CMV-specific). Summed frequency of public TCR beta families distinguished CMV carriers with the relevant HLA.

This clonotype occurred a few times. Its specificity is unknown. Trimming left V 3 bases short and J 4 bases short, with 11 bases between. Germline values: CDR1 LNHDA, CDR2 SQIVND (reference sequence). The CDR3 has 14 residues. The sample in question was cultured CD8+ T cells from PBMCs, obtained from culture after CMV antigen stimulation. The TCR originated in a human donor in good health (CMV status not recorded). Some clones in this sample may be carry-over from other donors' samples. This sequence joins TRBV19 and TRBJ2-3; D not certain. The CDR3 sequence is CASSIFKYSDTQYF. Written as DNA, the CDR3 is TGTGCCAGTAGTATCTTCAAGTACTCAGATACGCAGTATTTT.